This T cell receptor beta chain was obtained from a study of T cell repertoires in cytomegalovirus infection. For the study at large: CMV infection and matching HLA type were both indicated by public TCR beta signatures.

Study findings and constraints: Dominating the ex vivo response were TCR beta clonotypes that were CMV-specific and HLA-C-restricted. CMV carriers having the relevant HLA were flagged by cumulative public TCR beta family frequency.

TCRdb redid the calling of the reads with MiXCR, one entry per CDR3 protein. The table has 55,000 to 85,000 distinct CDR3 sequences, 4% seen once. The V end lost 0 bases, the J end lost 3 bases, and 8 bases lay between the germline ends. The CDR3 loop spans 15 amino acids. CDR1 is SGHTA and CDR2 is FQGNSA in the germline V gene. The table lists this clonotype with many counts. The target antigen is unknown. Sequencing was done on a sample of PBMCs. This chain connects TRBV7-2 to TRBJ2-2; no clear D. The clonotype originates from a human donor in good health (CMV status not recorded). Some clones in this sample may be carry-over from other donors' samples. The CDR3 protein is CASSLARLDTGELFF. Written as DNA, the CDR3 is TGTGCCAGCAGCTTAGCGCGTCTTGACACCGGGGAGCTGTTTTTT. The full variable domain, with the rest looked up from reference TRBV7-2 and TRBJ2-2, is GAGVSQSPSNKVTEKGKDVELRCDPISGHTALYWYRQSLGQGLEFLIYFQGNSAPDKSGLPSDRFSAERTGGSVSTLTIQRTQQEDSAVYLCASSLARLDTGELFFGEGSRLTVL.